The next 14 T cell receptor beta chains were all read from a single sample in a study of T-cell reconstitution after alpha-beta-depleted transplantation in children (TCRdb year 2016). Taken with the paper, the label for treatment or condition translates to: allogeneic hematopoietic cell transplantation with graft depleted of TCRalphabeta T cells and CD19 B cells. Libraries were constructed by PCR. The sequencer was an Illumina HiSeq 2500. Molecular barcoding was employed in the preparation of TCR libraries, with unique molecular identifiers being used to normalize TCRbeta repertoire quantification. TCRdb reworked the public reads: Q25 trimming with fastp, MiXCR clone assembly, productive beta chains retained. Merged by CDR3 protein, the rows form single entries marked with the most common genes and DNA. The table for this sample lists hundreds of thousands of distinct CDR3 sequences; over 10% of them were counted only once. The ten largest clones take up around 2.2% of the sample.

The sequencing here drew on PBMCs, mostly from graft donor cells, taken 360 days after TCRalphabeta/CD19-depleted stem cell transplant. All receptors derive from a male patient younger than 18 who had a stem cell transplant for acute myeloid leukemia, so the T cells may come from the graft donor.

The chain couples TRBV7-2 to TRBJ2-2; 10 bases map to TRBD1. Germline V CDR1 and CDR2: SGHTA, FQGNSA. The CDR3 sequence is 16 residues long. The V and J ends lost 3 bases and 5 bases, in that order; junction bases with no gene match: 6. CDR3 protein: CASSFGQGVVTGELFF. In DNA, the CDR3 is TGTGCCAGCAGCTTCGGACAGGGGGTAGTTACCGGGGAGCTGTTTTTT. Looking up the rest from reference TRBV7-2 and TRBJ2-2 gives the full variable domain: GAGVSQSPSNKVTEKGKDVELRCDPISGHTALYWYRQSLGQGLEFLIYFQGNSAPDKSGLPSDRFSAERTGGSVSTLTIQRTQQEDSAVYLCASSFGQGVVTGELFFGEGSRLTVL.

This chain joins TRBV7-2 and TRBJ2-5; 8 nucleotides line up with TRBD2. The junction had 13 bases not matched to a gene; V was cut back by 5 bases and J by 2 bases. The length of the CDR3 is 17 residues. CDR1 and CDR2 from the germline V gene are SGHTA and FQGNSA. This CDR3 reads CASSQLGRVIGQETQYF. Written as DNA, the CDR3 is TGTGCCAGCAGCCAGCTCGGGAGGGTGATAGGGCAAGAGACCCAGTACTTC.

This sequence joins TRBV3-1 and TRBJ1-1, with D possibly being TRBD1 (6 bases). Germline values: CDR1 LGHDT, CDR2 YNNKEL (reference sequence). With 5 bases removed from V and 1 base from J, the gap between germline ends came to 11 bases. The CDR3 covers 14 residues. The CDR3 bases are TGTGCCAGCAGCGCGGACAGAAAGAACACTGAAGCTTTCTTT. It specifies CASSADRKNTEAFF.

This clonotype was detected ten times or more. The chain couples TRBV12-3 or TRBV12-4 to TRBJ2-7; D assignment may be TRBD1 or TRBD2 (5 bases each). The germline V and J ends were trimmed by 8 bases and 7 bases, with 15 bases remaining between them. The CDR3 has 12 residues. In DNA form, the CDR3 reads TGTGCCAGCCGTCCCACAGGCGGGGAGCAGTACTTC. Its translation is CASRPTGGEQYF.

The genes are TRBV7-9 and TRBJ2-1; 8 bases agree with TRBD2. V lost 5 bases, J lost 4 bases, and 10 bases stayed unmatched. CDR3 length: 16 residues. The germline V gene encodes CDR1 SEHNR and CDR2 FQNEAQ (reference sequence). The CDR3 here is CASSPRGGEVYNEQFF. The DNA for the CDR3 is TGTGCCAGCAGCCCACGGGGGGGAGAGGTTTACAATGAGCAGTTCTTC. The variable domain in full, with the rest retrieved from reference TRBV7-9 and TRBJ2-1, is DTGVSQNPRHKITKRGQNVTFRCDPISEHNRLYWYRQTLGQGPEFLTYFQNEAQLEKSRLLSDRFSAERPKGSFSTLEIQRTEQGDSAMYLCASSPRGGEVYNEQFFGPGTRLTVL.

This clonotype occurred a few times. The chain links TRBV4-1 to TRBJ2-3, with 11 bases identical to TRBD2. The germline CDR1 and CDR2 sequences are MGHRA and YSYEKL. With 4 bases clipped from V and 4 bases from J, the junction kept 7 bases outside the gene matches. The CDR3 is 16 amino acids. CDR3 loop: CASSRPGLAASDTQYF. In nucleotides, the CDR3 is TGCGCCAGCAGCCGACCGGGACTAGCGGCCTCAGATACGCAGTATTTT.

The chain has TRBV15 and TRBJ1-5; 7 nucleotides line up with TRBD1. The CDR3 covers 17 residues. With V trimmed by 3 bases and J by 0 bases, 8 bases remained unmatched. The germline V gene encodes CDR1 LNHNV and CDR2 YYDKDF (reference sequence). CDR3 loop: CATSRMGQMISNQPQHF. CDR3 sequence (DNA): TGTGCCACCAGCAGGATGGGACAGATGATTAGCAATCAGCCCCAGCATTTT. The variable domain in full, completed from reference TRBV15 and TRBJ1-5, reads DAMVIQNPRYQVTQFGKPVTLSCSQTLNHNVMYWYQQKSSQAPKLLFHYYDKDFNNEADTPDNFQSRRPNTSFCFLDIRSPGLGDTAMYLCATSRMGQMISNQPQHFGDGTRLSIL.

The sample holds many counts of this clonotype. The rearrangement uses TRBV20-1 and TRBJ2-5; D gene uncertain. The CDR3 spans 14 residues. Trimming left V 6 bases short and J 0 bases short, with 14 bases between. Germline CDR1 and CDR2: DFQATT and SNEGSKA (reference sequence). DNA for the CDR3: TGCAGTGCCGATAGACTTCTGTACCAAGAGACCCAGTACTTC. This translates into CSADRLLYQETQYF.

V is TRBV29-1 and J is TRBJ2-3; 10 nucleotides match TRBD2. Germline CDR1 is SQVTM and CDR2 is ANQGSEA. This CDR3 region has 15 residues. V gave up 6 bases and J gave up 7 bases; unmatched junction bases: 13. The CDR3 nucleotides are TGCAGCGTCGAAACTGGAGCGGGAGGGCTGAATACGCAGTATTTT. This sequence encodes CSVETGAGGLNTQYF.

This clonotype was seen a handful of times. This chain links TRBV5-1 with TRBJ1-1; 9 bases are shared with TRBD1. Germline V gene lookup returns CDR1 SGHRS and CDR2 YFSETQ. The CDR3 consists of 18 residues. Trimming took 2 bases from V and 0 from J; bases not matched to a gene: 11. The CDR3 DNA reads TGCGCCAGCAGCTTTTTGGGTGGGACAGGGAGAATGAACACTGAAGCTTTCTTT. As protein: CASSFLGGTGRMNTEAFF.

This clonotype occurred a few times. CDR3 amino acids: CSALGGGATDTQYF. The CDR3 DNA sequence: TGCAGTGCCCTTGGGGGAGGAGCCACAGATACGCAGTATTTT. The V call is TRBV20-1, the J call TRBJ2-3; weak D call: TRBD2 (6 bases). Trimming removed 6 bases from V and 2 bases from J, with 15 bases in between. The CDR3 loop spans 14 amino acids. Germline V gives CDR1 DFQATT, CDR2 SNEGSKA (reference sequence).

Only a few counts were recorded for this clonotype. This chain links TRBV12-3 or TRBV12-4 with TRBJ2-1; TRBD2 aligns across 8 bases. The V and J ends lost 2 bases and 12 bases, in that order; junction bases with no gene match: 9. The length of the CDR3 is 14 residues. As DNA, the CDR3 is TGTGCCAGCAGTTTAATTCCTACTAGCGGAATGCAGTTCTTC. This sequence encodes CASSLIPTSGMQFF.

This rearrangement joins TRBV5-1 to TRBJ2-7, with TRBD1 as a possible D gene (6 bases). Trimming cost V 1 base and J 5 bases, with 16 bases left between them. The CDR3 consists of 15 residues. Germline lookup yields CDR1 SGHRS and CDR2 YFSETQ. CDR3 protein: CASSLYGGQWDEQYF. CDR3 DNA: TGCGCCAGCAGCTTGTATGGGGGCCAATGGGACGAGCAGTACTTC.

This clonotype was recorded a few times. The chain carries TRBV27 and TRBJ2-5; no reliable D call. V was trimmed by 2 bases and J by 4 bases, leaving 17 bases between them. The CDR3 contains 16 residues. From germline, CDR1 is MNHEY and CDR2 SMNVEV (reference sequence). CDR3 in amino acids: CASSLEAGRWGETQYF. The CDR3 nucleotides read TGTGCCAGCAGTTTAGAGGCCGGCAGATGGGGAGAGACCCAGTACTTC.